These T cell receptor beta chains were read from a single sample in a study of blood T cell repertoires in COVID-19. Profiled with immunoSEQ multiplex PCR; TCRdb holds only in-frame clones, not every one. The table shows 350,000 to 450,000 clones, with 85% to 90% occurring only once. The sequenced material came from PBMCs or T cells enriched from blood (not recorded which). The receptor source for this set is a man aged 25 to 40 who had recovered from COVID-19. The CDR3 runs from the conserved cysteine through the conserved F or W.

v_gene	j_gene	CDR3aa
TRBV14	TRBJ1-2	CASSRGVTGEGYTF
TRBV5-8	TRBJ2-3	CASSLVAGGATDTQYF
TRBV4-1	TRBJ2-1	CASSLEGGDRGANEQFF
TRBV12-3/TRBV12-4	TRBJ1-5	CASSFGQNQPQHF
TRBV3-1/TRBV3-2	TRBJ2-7	CASSQGGAEQYF
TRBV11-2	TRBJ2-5	CASSLEWRTRASQETQYF
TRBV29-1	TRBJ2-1	CSAPWDRGYEQFF
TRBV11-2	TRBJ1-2	CASSLSQGLGYTF
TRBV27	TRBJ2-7	CASGQASEQYF
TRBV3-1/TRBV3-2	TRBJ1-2	CASSQGAGTAYGYTF
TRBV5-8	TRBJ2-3	CASSTAPGKSTDTQYF
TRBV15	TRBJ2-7	CATSSYSSGYEQYF
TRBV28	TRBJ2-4	CASKPGDLAKNIQYF
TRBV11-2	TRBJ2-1	CASSRDPSSGSYNEQFF
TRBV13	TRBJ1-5	CASSLGAGINQPQHF
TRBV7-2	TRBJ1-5	CASSLGAGLDQPQHF
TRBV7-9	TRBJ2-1	CASSPGRSGSIYNEQFF
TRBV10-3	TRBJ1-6	CAIRKTGNDSPLHF
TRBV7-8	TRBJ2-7	CASSPTYSGEDYEQYF
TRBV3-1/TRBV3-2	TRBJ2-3	CASSQFSDSYTDTQYF
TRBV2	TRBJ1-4	CAMYGEKLFF
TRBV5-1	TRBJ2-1	CASSSPSGSSYNEQFF
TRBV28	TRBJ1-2	CASTASPGGYTF
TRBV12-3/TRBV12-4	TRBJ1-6	CASGDSTHSPLHF
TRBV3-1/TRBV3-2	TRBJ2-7	CASSPYRHSSYEQYF
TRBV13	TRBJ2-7	CASSRGLRDRGEHPYEQYF
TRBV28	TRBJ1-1	CASSSSGTGVITEAFF
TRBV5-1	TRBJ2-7	CASSSHSGSYEQYF
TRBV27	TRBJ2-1	CASSMGATLPNEQFF